This is a list of T cell receptor beta chains from one sample in a study of cytomegalovirus exposure and HLA in healthy donors. Produced via immunoSEQ multiplex PCR; TCRdb's table is partial and in-frame only. This sample yields about 220,000 clones, of which approximately 88% are seen a single time; around 15% belongs to the top ten. Sequenced input: PBMCs. The receptors shown here come from a woman aged 25 to 39 in good health and CMV-seropositive. The CDR3 runs from the conserved cysteine through the conserved F or W. Each record gives: V gene, clone size, J gene, CDR3 protein. Expanded clones get a size class; other rows say once, few or many, or leave the size out.

TRBV4-1	.	TRBJ2-7	CASSQDQPNDYYEQYF
TRBV11-2	.	TRBJ1-2	CASSLLTGNYGYTF
TRBV11-2	.	TRBJ2-7	CASSLVSGSWGLQYF
TRBV6-4	.	TRBJ2-1	CASSDGSSGSHEQFF
TRBV28	.	TRBJ1-1	CASSFHRQGLKDTEAFF
TRBV6-1	.	TRBJ2-7	CASSEGRWVDEQYF
TRBV6-4	.	TRBJ2-3	CASSDSAEPTDTQYF
TRBV11-2	.	TRBJ1-1	CASSPSGSSRTEAFF
TRBV30	.	TRBJ1-2	CAWSDPTNYGYTF
TRBV5-1	.	TRBJ2-5	CASSYALGFQETQYF
TRBV28	.	TRBJ1-2	CASSPTRDYLDGYTF
TRBV30	.	TRBJ1-4	CAWGGTAGEKLFF
TRBV10-3	.	TRBJ1-1	CAISSNTEAFF
TRBV5-1	.	TRBJ1-2	CASSLRGANYGYTF
TRBV4-1	once	TRBJ1-4	CASSKTSGHANEKLFF
TRBV5-1	few	TRBJ2-1	CASSPQVASALGNEQFF
TRBV5-4	.	TRBJ1-4	CASSLYATGGANEKLFF
TRBV2	.	TRBJ1-2	CASSTGTAKRGYTF
TRBV4-1	.	TRBJ1-5	CASSQGGGAQPQHF
TRBV28	.	TRBJ1-5	CASSLMAGVGGNQPQHF
TRBV11-2	.	TRBJ2-3	CASSLGGVHF
TRBV29-1	.	TRBJ2-2	CSVVTNRGRRTGELFF
TRBV5-6	few	TRBJ2-7	CASSLAGTSGPWEQYF
TRBV7-6	few	TRBJ1-1	CASSLAGQGNTEAFF
TRBV2	.	TRBJ1-1	CASSEEAGDYTEAFF
TRBV11-2	.	TRBJ1-1	CASSFAAGTLNTEAFF
TRBV11-3	once	TRBJ1-1	CASSLAGNTEAFF
TRBV5-1	.	TRBJ2-5	CASSPDRGLSAQETQYF
TRBV6-5	.	TRBJ2-7	CASSPNRDSTYEQYF
TRBV20-1	once	TRBJ2-7	CSARHDGGRLF
TRBV4-3	.	TRBJ2-7	CASSQAHDPSGYEQYF
TRBV2	.	TRBJ2-4	CASSMTELRNIQYF
TRBV19	.	TRBJ1-5	CASRPRGTPESDQPQHF
TRBV5-6	.	TRBJ2-2	CASTPGWRPAGELFF
TRBV11-2	.	TRBJ2-7	CASSLDPGSREQYF
TRBV2	.	TRBJ2-5	CASRTIGGETQYF
TRBV9	.	TRBJ1-5	CASSDGRVNQPQHF
TRBV6-1	.	TRBJ2-1	CASSEGTSGYNEQFF
TRBV18	few	TRBJ2-3	CASSPRTDTQYF
TRBV28	.	TRBJ2-1	CASGSSSLNEQFF
TRBV27	.	TRBJ2-7	CASSLSSAYEQYF
TRBV4-3	.	TRBJ2-7	CASSQAGLPYEQYF
TRBV28	.	TRBJ2-1	CASTTLWGSDSYNEQFF
TRBV6-1	.	TRBJ1-1	CASRTGGTTEAFF
TRBV5-1	.	TRBJ2-1	CASSLSQNYNEQFF
TRBV7-9	few	TRBJ2-1	CASSPHGLTYNEQFF
TRBV27	once	TRBJ2-1	CASSSVATNNEQFF
TRBV4-3	few	TRBJ2-4	CASSQDGTSGSYKNIQYF
TRBV7-6	.	TRBJ2-7	CASSLGVINEQYF
TRBV7-3	.	TRBJ2-3	CASSSPSGSGTDTQYF
TRBV27	.	TRBJ2-7	CASSTGHFYEQYF
TRBV5-1	.	TRBJ2-7	CASSLGRISSYEQYF
TRBV6-5	.	TRBJ1-3	CASSYSAGSGNTIYF